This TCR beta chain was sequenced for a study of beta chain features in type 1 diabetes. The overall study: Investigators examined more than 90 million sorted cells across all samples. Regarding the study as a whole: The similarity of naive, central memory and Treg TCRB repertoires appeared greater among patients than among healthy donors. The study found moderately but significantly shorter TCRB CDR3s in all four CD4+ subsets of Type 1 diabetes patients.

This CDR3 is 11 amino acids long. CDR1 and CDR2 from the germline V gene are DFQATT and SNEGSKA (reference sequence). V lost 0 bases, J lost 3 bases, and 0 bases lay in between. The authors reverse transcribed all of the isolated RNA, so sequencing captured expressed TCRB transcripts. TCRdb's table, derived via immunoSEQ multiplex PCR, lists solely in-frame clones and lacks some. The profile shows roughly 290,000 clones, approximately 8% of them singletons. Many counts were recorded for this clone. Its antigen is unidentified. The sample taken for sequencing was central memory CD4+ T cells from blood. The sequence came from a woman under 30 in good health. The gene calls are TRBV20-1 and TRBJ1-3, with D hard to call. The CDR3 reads CSARDGNTIYF. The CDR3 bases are TGCAGTGCTAGAGATGGAAACACCATATATTTT.